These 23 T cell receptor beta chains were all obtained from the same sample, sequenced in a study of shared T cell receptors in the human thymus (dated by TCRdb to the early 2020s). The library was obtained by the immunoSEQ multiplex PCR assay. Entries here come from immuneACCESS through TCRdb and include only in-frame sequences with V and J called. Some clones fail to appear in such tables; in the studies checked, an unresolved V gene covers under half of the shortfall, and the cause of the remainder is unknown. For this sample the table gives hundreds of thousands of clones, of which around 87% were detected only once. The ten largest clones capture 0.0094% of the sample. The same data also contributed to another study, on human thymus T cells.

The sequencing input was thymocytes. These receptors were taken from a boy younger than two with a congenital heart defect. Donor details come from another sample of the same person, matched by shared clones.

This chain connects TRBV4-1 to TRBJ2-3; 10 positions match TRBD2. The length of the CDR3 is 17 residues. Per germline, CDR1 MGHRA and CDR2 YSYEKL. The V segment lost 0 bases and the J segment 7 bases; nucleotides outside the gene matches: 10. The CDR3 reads CASSQDPPSGSPHTQYF. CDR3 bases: TGCGCCAGCAGCCAAGATCCCCCTAGCGGGAGCCCCCATACGCAGTATTTT.

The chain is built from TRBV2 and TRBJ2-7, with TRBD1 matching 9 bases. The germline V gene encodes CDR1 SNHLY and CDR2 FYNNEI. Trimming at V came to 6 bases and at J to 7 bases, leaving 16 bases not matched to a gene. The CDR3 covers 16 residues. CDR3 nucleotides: TGTGCCAGCAGACGAACTAGGGACAGGGTGAGTCTGGAGCAGTACTTC. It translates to CASRRTRDRVSLEQYF.

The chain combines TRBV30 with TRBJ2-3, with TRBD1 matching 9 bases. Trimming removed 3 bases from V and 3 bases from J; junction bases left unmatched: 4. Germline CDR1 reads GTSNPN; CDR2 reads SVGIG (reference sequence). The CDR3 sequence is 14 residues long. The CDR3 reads CAWRGTGKTDTQYF. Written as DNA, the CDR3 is TGTGCCTGGAGAGGGACAGGGAAAACAGATACGCAGTATTTT.

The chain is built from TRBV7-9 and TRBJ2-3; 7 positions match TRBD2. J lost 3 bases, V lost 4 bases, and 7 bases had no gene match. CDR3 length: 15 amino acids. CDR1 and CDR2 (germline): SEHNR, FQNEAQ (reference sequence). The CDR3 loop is CASSSGRGGTDTQYF. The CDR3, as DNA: TGTGCCAGCAGCTCGGGGCGGGGAGGGACAGATACGCAGTATTTT. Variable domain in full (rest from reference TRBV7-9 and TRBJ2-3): DTGVSQNPRHKITKRGQNVTFRCDPISEHNRLYWYRQTLGQGPEFLTYFQNEAQLEKSRLLSDRFSAERPKGSFSTLEIQRTEQGDSAMYLCASSSGRGGTDTQYFGPGTRLTVL.

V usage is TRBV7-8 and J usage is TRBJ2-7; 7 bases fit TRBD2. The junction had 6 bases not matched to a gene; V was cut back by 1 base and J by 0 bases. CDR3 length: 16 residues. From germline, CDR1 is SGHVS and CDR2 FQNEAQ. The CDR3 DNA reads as TGTGCCAGCAGCTTAGAAGCGGGGCCGACCTCCTACGAGCAGTACTTC. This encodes CASSLEAGPTSYEQYF.

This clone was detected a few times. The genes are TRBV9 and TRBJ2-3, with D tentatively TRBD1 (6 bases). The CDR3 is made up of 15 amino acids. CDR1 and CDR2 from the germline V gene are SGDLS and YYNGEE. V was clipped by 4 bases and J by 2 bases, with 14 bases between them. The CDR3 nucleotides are TGTGCCAGCAGCCCCCGGGACAACACCACAGATACGCAGTATTTT. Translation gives CASSPRDNTTDTQYF. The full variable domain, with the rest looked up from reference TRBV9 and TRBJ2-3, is DSGVTQTPKHLITATGQRVTLRCSPRSGDLSVYWYQQSLDQGLQFLIQYYNGEERAKGNILERFSAQQFPDLHSELNLSSLELGDSALYFCASSPRDNTTDTQYFGPGTRLTVL.

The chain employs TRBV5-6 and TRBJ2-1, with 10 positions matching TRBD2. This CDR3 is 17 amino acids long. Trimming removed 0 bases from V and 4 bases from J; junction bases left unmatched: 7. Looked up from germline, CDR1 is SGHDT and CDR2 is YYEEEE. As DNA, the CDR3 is TGTGCCAGCAGCTTGGGAATAGCGGGGGGCCTTTACAATGAGCAGTTCTTC. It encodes CASSLGIAGGLYNEQFF.

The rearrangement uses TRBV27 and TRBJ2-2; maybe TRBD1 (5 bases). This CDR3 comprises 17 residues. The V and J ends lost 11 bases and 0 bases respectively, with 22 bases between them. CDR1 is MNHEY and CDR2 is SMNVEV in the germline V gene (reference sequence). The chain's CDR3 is CAPSSFPRQSNTGELFF. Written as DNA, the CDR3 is TGTGCCCCAAGCAGTTTCCCTCGACAGTCGAACACCGGGGAGCTGTTTTTT.

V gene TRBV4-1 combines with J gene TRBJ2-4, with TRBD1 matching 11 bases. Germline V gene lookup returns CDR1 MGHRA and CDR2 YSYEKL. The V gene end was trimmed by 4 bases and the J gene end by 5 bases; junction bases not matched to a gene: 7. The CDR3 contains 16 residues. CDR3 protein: CASSPGTGGLQNIQYF. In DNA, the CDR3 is TGCGCCAGCAGCCCCGGGACAGGGGGATTGCAAAACATTCAGTACTTC.

The CDR3 protein is CASSYLGGGAYEQFF. CDR3 DNA sequence: TGTGCCAGCAGTTACTTAGGCGGGGGGGCTTATGAGCAGTTCTTC. This sequence joins TRBV6-5 and TRBJ2-1, with 9 positions matching TRBD2. Germline V gene lookup returns CDR1 MNHEY and CDR2 SVGAGI. V was pared by 1 base and J by 8 bases, with 6 bases of the junction left unmatched. This CDR3 spans 15 amino acids.

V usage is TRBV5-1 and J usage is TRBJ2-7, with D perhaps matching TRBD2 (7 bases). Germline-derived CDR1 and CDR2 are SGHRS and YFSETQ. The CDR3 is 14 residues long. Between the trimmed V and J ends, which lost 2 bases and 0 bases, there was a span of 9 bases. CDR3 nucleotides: TGCGCCAGCAGCTTAGGGGGGGGCTCCTACGAGCAGTACTTC. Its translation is CASSLGGGSYEQYF.

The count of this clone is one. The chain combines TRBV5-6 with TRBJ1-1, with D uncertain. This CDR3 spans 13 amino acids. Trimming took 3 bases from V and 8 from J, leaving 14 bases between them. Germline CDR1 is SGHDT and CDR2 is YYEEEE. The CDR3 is CASSYSTAAEAFF. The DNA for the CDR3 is TGTGCCAGCAGCTACAGTACAGCGGCCGAAGCTTTCTTT.

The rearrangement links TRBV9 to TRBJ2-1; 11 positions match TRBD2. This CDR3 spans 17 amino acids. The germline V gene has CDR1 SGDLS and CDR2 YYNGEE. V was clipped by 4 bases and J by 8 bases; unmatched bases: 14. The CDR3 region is CASSHGGLAGGVDEQFF. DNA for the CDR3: TGTGCCAGCAGCCATGGTGGTCTAGCGGGAGGAGTCGATGAGCAGTTCTTC.

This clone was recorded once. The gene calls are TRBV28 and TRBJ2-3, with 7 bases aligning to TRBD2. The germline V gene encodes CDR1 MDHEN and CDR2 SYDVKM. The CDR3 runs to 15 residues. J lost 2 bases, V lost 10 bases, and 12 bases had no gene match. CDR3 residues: CATFSGTKNTDTQYF. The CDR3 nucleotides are TGTGCCACCTTCTCTGGGACTAAGAACACAGATACGCAGTATTTT.

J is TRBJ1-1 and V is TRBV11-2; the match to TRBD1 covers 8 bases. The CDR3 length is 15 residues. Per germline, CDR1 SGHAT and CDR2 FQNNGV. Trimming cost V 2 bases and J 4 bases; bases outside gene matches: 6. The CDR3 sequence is CASSLSGDRSTEAFF. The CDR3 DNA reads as TGTGCCAGCAGCTTATCTGGGGACAGGAGCACTGAAGCTTTCTTT.

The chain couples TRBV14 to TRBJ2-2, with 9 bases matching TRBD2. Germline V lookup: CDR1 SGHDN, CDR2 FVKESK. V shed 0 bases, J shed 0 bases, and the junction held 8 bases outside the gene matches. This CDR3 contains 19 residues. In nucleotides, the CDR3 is TGTGCCAGCAGCCAAGAAGGGGAGACTAGCGGAGCGAACACCGGGGAGCTGTTTTTT. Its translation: CASSQEGETSGANTGELFF.

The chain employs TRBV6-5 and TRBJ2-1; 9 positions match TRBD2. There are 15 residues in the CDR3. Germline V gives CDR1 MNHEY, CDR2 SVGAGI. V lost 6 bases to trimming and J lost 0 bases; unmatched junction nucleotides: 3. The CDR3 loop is CASSHSGSSYNEQFF. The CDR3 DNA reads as TGTGCCAGCAGCCATAGCGGGAGCTCCTACAATGAGCAGTTCTTC.

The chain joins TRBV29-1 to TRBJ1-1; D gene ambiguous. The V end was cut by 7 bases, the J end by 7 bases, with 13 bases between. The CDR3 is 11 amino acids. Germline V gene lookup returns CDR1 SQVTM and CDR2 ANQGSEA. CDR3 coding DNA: TGCAGCGGAGGGATATCCCTTGAAGCTTTCTTT. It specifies CSGGISLEAFF.

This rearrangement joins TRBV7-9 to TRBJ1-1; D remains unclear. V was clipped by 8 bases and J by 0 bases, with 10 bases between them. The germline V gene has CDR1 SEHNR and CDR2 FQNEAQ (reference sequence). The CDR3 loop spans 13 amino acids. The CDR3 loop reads CASVGFLNTEAFF. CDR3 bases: TGTGCCAGCGTCGGGTTTTTGAACACTGAAGCTTTCTTT.

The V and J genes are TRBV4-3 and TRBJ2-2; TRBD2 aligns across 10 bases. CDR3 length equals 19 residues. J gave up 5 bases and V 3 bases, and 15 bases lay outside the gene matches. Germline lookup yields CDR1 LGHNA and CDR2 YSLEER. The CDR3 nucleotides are TGCGCCAGCAGCCAGGGCCAGCGAGCGGGAGGGCCCGGTACCGGGGAGCTGTTTTTT. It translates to CASSQGQRAGGPGTGELFF.

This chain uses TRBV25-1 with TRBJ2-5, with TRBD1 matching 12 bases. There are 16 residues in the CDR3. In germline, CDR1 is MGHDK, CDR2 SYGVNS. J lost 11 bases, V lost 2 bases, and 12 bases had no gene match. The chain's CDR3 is CASSERGTGGAGEQYF. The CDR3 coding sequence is TGTGCCAGCAGTGAACGTGGGACAGGGGGCGCGGGAGAGCAGTACTTC.

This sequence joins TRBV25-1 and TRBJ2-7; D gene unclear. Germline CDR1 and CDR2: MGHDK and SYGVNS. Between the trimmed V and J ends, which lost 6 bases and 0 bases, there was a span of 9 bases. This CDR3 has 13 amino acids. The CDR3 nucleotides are TGTGCCAGCAGAAAAAATAGCTCCTACGAGCAGTACTTC. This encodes CASRKNSSYEQYF.

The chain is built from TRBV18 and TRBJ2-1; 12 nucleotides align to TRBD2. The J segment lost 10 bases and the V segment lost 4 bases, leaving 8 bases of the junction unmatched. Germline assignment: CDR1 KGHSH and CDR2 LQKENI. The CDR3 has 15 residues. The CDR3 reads CASSQKTSGSSEQFF. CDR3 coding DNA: TGTGCCAGCTCACAAAAGACTAGCGGGAGCAGCGAGCAGTTCTTC.